This TCR beta chain was profiled in a study of T cell responses to AZD1222 COVID-19 vaccine. Study conclusions and caveats: Repertoire collection took place solely once the T cell response had peaked. Unmutated variant regions are reportedly the target of nearly half of TCRs that are spike-specific.

Trimming pared 3 bases from V and 6 bases from J, leaving 14 bases between. Germline-derived CDR1 and CDR2 are GTSNPN and SVGIG (reference sequence). The CDR3 length is 14 residues. With respect to this clone: The target antigen is unknown.

Sequencing was performed with immunoSEQ multiplex PCR; in TCRdb, only in-frame clones are kept and a portion is missing. Of under 150,000 clones detected, 90% to 95% appear once; the ten largest clones hold around 1.9%. The chain has TRBV30 and TRBJ1-4, with a possible D match to TRBD1 (5 bases). The sample was peripheral blood, taken on day 0 of AZD1222 vaccination. The sequence came from an adult in good health. This CDR3 reads CAWSRGAFDEKLFF. In DNA, the CDR3 is TGTGCCTGGAGCCGTGGGGCCTTCGATGAAAAACTGTTTTTT.